This TCR beta chain was found in a study of shared clonotypes between healthy human individuals. The CDR3 runs 14 residues. CDR1 is SGHAT, CDR2 FQNNGV, per germline. V lost 5 bases, J lost 1 base, and 11 bases lay in between. Profiling relied on immunoSEQ multiplex PCR, and the TCRdb table lists in-frame clones only, not all of them. The top ten clones hold approximately 25% of a sample with more than 600,000 clones, roughly 94% of them seen once. Naive CD8 cells, CD45RO-negative and positively selected for CCR7, excluded terminally differentiated effector memory CD45RA+ cells. The V gene is TRBV11-2, the J gene TRBJ2-5; TRBD2 is a possible D gene (5 bases). The TCR originated in a man younger than 45 in good health. Specimen: naive CD8+ T cells sorted from blood. CDR3 sequence: CASSIASSQETQYF. DNA of the CDR3: TGTGCCAGCAGCATCGCTAGCTCCCAAGAGACCCAGTACTTC.